Listed below are T cell receptor beta chains from one sample, sequenced in a study of CD8 T cells in ankylosing spondylitis. TCRdb used MiXCR to reprocess the 5' RACE reads, holding one entry per CDR3 protein. The table has about 250,000 distinct CDR3 sequences, about 30% seen once; the top ten hold around 4.2%. The sequenced sample consisted of blood, either unsorted or a sorted T cell fraction (not recorded which). The receptors stem from a male donor with ankylosing spondylitis or in good health (not recorded which). Each CDR3 is given without its conserved first and last residue.

ASSFPPSPLH TRBV7-2
AISDGTAQY TRBV10-3
SVLGQGATNTGELF TRBV29-1
SAKAGGFYNEQF TRBV20-1
ASSFAREPQETQY TRBV12-3/TRBV12-4
ASSGGAGVDEQY TRBV27
AWRGEYEQY TRBV30
SARDNLGQGALRYGYT TRBV20-1
ASSSGWDEQF TRBV6-5
ASSLGSGGAITDTQY TRBV11-1
ASSYGTAYSNQPQH TRBV6-5
ASSLGARGAYNEQF TRBV11-2
ASSPSFYNEQF TRBV7-2
ASSLATYYGYT TRBV12-3/TRBV12-4
ASLAQGDIGELF TRBV7-6
ASSPTLGGNTEAF TRBV12-3/TRBV12-4
SVRDPRNEQF TRBV29-1
ATSPRPGTGIQTQY TRBV15
ATSLAGSSYNEQF TRBV24-1
AISPGLAGTEQY TRBV10-3
ASSLGPVSYEQY TRBV5-5
ASSPQDRGTIY TRBV7-8